The next 4 T cell receptor beta chains were all read from a single sample in a study of cytomegalovirus exposure and HLA in healthy donors. This PCR relied on a set of 60 Vbeta primers and 13 Jbeta primers. The table came from immunoSEQ multiplex PCR; TCRdb's copy has only in-frame clones and leaves some out. This repertoire includes tens of thousands of clones. The sequenced sample consisted of PBMCs. The receptors come from a man aged 50 to 60 in good health and CMV-seropositive.

V usage is TRBV7-2 and J usage is TRBJ1-3; D ambiguous. The V end lost 4 bases, the J end lost 1 base, and 5 bases lay between the germline ends. The CDR3 is 13 residues long. Germline loops: CDR1 SGHTA, CDR2 FQGNSA. CDR3 in DNA: TGTGCCAGCAGCTCTCGTTCTGGAAACACCATATATTTT. This encodes CASSSRSGNTIYF. Based on the CDR3 plus reference TRBV7-2 and TRBJ1-3, the full variable domain is GAGVSQSPSNKVTEKGKDVELRCDPISGHTALYWYRQSLGQGLEFLIYFQGNSAPDKSGLPSDRFSAERTGGSVSTLTIQRTQQEDSAVYLCASSSRSGNTIYFGEGSWLTVV.

This chain joins TRBV18 and TRBJ1-2; D remains unclear. Germline lookup yields CDR1 KGHSH and CDR2 LQKENI. The CDR3 spans 13 residues. Trimming stripped 2 bases from V and 8 bases from J, with 12 bases between. CDR3 in DNA: TGTGCCAGCTCACCATACGCGGGAACGGGCTACACCTTC. Its protein product is CASSPYAGTGYTF.

The chain combines TRBV28 with TRBJ1-1, with 10 bases lining up with TRBD1. This CDR3 has 16 residues. CDR1 and CDR2 from the germline V gene are MDHEN and SYDVKM. Trimming at V came to 4 bases and at J to 4 bases, leaving 9 bases not matched to a gene. For the CDR3, the DNA is TGTGCCAGCAGTTCGGGACAGGGGTTTATGAGCACTGAAGCTTTCTTT. It codes for CASSSGQGFMSTEAFF. Together with reference TRBV28 and TRBJ1-1, the CDR3 gives the full variable domain: DVKVTQSSRYLVKRTGEKVFLECVQDMDHENMFWYRQDPGLGLRLIYFSYDVKMKEKGDIPEGYSVSREKKERFSLILESASTNQTSMYLCASSSGQGFMSTEAFFGQGTRLTVV.

This rearrangement joins TRBV5-1 to TRBJ2-3; 10 bases are shared with TRBD2. The V gene end was trimmed by 7 bases and the J gene end by 8 bases; junction bases not matched to a gene: 13. This CDR3 has 15 residues. Germline V gives CDR1 SGHRS, CDR2 YFSETQ. The CDR3 sequence: CASRGAGGESSTQYF. The DNA of the CDR3 is TGCGCCAGCCGAGGAGCGGGAGGGGAAAGTAGTACGCAGTATTTT. The whole variable domain, remainder taken from reference TRBV5-1 and TRBJ2-3, is KAGVTQTPRYLIKTRGQQVTLSCSPISGHRSVSWYQQTPGQGLQFLFEYFSETQRNKGNFPGRFSGRQFSNSRSEMNVSTLELGDSALYLCASRGAGGESSTQYFGPGTRLTVL.